Included here is one T cell receptor (beta chain) sequence, with context. Its antigen remains unidentified. Primers included in the PCR were 60 Vbeta and 13 Jbeta primers. The data were produced by immunoSEQ multiplex PCR, yet TCRdb's version contains in-frame clones alone and is incomplete. There are hundreds of thousands of clones in the sample; about two thirds occur only once, and 2.6% lies in the top ten. The record originates from a study of cytomegalovirus exposure and HLA in healthy donors. Study-wide results and limits: In vitro experiments confirmed that a few CMV-associated chains were specific for CMV antigens.

The CDR3 extends over 14 amino acids. Germline CDR1 and CDR2: LNHDA and SQIVND (reference sequence). The J segment lost 7 bases and the V segment lost 6 bases, leaving 8 bases of the junction unmatched. This clonotype was obtained from a man aged 40-55 years in good health and CMV-seropositive. V usage is TRBV19 and J usage is TRBJ1-5; 8 nucleotides agree with TRBD1. Sequencing input: PBMCs. The CDR3 DNA reads as TGTGCCAGTAGCGGGACAGGTTTTTTACAGCCCCAGCATTTT. Its protein product is CASSGTGFLQPQHF.